The clone carrying this T cell receptor (beta chain) is labeled as medium-sized. Its specificity is unknown. Blood genomic DNA input for TRB amplification was about 240-500 ng. This entry is derived from a study of T and B cells in COVID-19 patients. Study-level information: COVID-19 patients gave peripheral blood either during active infection or after recovery. Critical illness requiring mechanical ventilation or extracorporeal membrane oxygenation affected about 60% of the 20 active-infection patients. Findings of the study overall: Sorted SARS-CoV-2-responsive or tetramer+ T cells and CD4+, regulatory and CD8+ subsets were not yet sequenced.

Multiplex PCR with BIOMED2 TRB-A/B primer pools amplified TRB rearrangements. One entry per CDR3 protein results from TCRdb running MiXCR on the multiplex PCR reads. The sample has 5,000 to 6,000 distinct CDR3 sequences, around 30% seen once. CDR1 and CDR2 from the germline V gene are SGHAT and FQDESV (reference sequence). CDR3 length equals 15 residues. V was pared by 6 bases and J by 6 bases, with 12 bases of the junction left unmatched. Sequenced sample: blood. The chain couples TRBV11-1 to TRBJ2-7, with 9 positions matching TRBD1. The TCR sequence derives from a human donor with active COVID-19. This CDR3 is CASSFDRGDVGEQYF. The CDR3 DNA reads as TGTGCCAGCAGTTTTGACAGGGGGGACGTCGGCGAGCAGTACTTC.